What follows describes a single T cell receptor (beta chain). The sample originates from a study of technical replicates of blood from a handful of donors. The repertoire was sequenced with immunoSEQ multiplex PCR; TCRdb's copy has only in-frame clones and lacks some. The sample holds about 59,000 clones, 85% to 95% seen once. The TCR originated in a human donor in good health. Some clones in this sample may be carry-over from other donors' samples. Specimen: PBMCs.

The CDR3 nucleotides read TGTGCCTGGAGTCCGGGACAGGCCTATGGCTACACCTTC. Amino acid sequence: CAWSPGQAYGYTF. The rearrangement joins TRBV30 to TRBJ1-2; TRBD1 matches 8 bases. V lost 2 bases and J lost 4; bases outside the gene matches: 3. Germline values: CDR1 GTSNPN, CDR2 SVGIG (reference sequence). The CDR3 sequence is 13 residues long.